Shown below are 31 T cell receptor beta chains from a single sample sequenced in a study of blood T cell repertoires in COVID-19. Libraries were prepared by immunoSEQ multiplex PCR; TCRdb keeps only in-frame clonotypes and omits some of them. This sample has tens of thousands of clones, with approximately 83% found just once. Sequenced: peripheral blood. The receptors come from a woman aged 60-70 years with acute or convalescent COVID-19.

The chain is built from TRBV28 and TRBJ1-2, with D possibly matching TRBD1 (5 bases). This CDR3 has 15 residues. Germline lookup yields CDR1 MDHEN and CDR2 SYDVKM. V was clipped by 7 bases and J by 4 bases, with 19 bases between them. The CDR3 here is CASTGVIVRGYGYTF. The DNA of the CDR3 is TGTGCCAGCACGGGGGTTATTGTCCGGGGCTATGGCTACACCTTC.

This CDR3 reads CATSDLGGRGDNTDTQYF. The CDR3, as DNA: TGTGCCACCAGTGATTTAGGGGGACGAGGAGATAACACAGATACGCAGTATTTT. The chain joins TRBV24-1 to TRBJ2-3, with D perhaps TRBD1 (6 bases). V lost 1 base to trimming and J lost 2 bases, with 18 bases between them. The germline V gene encodes CDR1 KGHDR and CDR2 SFDVKD. The CDR3 totals 18 residues.

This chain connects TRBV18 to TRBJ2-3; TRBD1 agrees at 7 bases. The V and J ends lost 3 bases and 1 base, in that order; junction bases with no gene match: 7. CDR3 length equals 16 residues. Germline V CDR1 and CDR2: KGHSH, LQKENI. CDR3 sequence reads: CASSPQGQIRTDTQYF. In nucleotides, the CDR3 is TGTGCCAGCTCACCCCAGGGACAGATTCGCACAGATACGCAGTATTTT.

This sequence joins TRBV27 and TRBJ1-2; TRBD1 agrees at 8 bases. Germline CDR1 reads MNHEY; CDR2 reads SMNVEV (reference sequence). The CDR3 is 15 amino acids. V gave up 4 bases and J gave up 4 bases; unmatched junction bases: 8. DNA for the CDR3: TGTGCCAGCAGTTCCCCCAGGACAGGGAGCTATGGCTACACCTTC. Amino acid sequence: CASSSPRTGSYGYTF.

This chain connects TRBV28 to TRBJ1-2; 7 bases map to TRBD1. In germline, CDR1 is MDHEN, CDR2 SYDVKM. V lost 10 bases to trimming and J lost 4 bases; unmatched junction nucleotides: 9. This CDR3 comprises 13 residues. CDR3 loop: CATRQGLSYGYTF. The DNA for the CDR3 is TGTGCCACCAGACAGGGTTTGAGCTATGGCTACACCTTC.

CDR3 protein: CASTPWRGGISEEQYF. CDR3 DNA: TGTGCCAGCACCCCCTGGCGGGGGGGGATCAGTGAAGAGCAGTACTTC. The chain has TRBV21-1 and TRBJ2-7; the table calls TRBD2, which could not be checked here. TRBV21-1 represents a pseudogene. This CDR3 region has 16 residues.

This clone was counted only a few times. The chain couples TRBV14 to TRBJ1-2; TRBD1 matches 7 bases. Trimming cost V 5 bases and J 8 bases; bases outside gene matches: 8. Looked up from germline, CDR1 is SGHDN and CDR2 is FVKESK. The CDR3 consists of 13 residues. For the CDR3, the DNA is TGTGCCAGCAGCAAGAGGGACAGTACCGGCTACACCTTC. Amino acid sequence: CASSKRDSTGYTF.

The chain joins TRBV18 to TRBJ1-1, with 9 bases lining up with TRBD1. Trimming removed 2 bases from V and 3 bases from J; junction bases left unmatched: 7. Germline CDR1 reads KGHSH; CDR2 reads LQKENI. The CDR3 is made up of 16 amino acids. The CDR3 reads CASSPVGGQGYTEAFF. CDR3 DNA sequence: TGTGCCAGCTCACCAGTCGGAGGACAGGGGTACACTGAAGCTTTCTTT.

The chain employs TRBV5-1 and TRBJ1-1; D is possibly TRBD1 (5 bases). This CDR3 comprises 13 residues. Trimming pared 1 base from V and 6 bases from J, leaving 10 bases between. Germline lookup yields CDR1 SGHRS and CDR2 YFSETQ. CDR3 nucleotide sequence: TGCGCCAGCAGCTTGCAGGGTACCGCTGAAGCTTTCTTT. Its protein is CASSLQGTAEAFF.

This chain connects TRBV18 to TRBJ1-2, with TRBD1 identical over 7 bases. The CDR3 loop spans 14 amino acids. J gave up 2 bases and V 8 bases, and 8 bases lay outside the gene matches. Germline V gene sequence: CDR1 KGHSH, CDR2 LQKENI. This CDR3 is CASLSSGGNYGYTF. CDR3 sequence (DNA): TGTGCCAGCCTCTCATCAGGGGGGAACTATGGCTACACCTTC.

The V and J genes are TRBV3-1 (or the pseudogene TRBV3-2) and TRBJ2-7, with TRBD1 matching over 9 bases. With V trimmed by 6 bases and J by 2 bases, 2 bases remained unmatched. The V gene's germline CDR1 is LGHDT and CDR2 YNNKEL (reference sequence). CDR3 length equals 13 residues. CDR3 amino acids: CASRQGATYEQYF. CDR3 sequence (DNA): TGTGCCAGCAGACAGGGGGCCACCTACGAGCAGTACTTC.

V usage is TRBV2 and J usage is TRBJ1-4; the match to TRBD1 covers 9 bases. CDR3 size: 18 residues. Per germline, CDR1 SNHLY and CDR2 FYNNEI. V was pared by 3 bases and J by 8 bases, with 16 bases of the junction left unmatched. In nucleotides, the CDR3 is TGTGCCAGCAGTGATTCCGGGACAGGGAAAAAGGTTTCCGAAAAACTGTTTTTT. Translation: CASSDSGTGKKVSEKLFF.

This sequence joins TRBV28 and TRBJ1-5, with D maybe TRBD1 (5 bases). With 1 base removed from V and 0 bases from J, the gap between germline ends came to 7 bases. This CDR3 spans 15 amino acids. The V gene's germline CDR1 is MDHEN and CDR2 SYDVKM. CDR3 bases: TGTGCCAGCAGTTTATTGGACAATAGCAATCAGCCCCAGCATTTT. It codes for CASSLLDNSNQPQHF.

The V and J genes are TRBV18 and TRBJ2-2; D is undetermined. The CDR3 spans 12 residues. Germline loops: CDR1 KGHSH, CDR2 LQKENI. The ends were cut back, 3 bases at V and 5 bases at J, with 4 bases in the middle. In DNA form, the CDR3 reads TGTGCCAGCTCACCTATGACCGGGGAGCTGTTTTTT. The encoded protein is CASSPMTGELFF.

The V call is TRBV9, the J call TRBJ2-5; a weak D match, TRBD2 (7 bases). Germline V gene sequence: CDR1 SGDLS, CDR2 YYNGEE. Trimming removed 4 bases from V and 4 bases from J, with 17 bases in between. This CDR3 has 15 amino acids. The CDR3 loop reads CASSPRRGGLETQYF. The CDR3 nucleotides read TGTGCCAGCAGCCCCCGGAGGGGGGGGTTAGAGACCCAGTACTTC.

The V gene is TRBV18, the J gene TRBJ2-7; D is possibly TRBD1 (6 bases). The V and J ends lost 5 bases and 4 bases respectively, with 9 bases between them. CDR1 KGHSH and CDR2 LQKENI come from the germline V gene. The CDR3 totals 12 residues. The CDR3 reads CASSTGIYEQYF. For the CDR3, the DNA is TGTGCCAGCTCAACAGGGATTTACGAGCAGTACTTC.

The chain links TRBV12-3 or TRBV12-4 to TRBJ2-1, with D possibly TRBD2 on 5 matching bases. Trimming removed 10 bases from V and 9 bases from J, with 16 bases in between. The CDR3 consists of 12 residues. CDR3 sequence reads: CATRERVTEQFF. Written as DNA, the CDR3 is TGTGCCACCCGTGAGAGGGTAACTGAGCAGTTCTTC.

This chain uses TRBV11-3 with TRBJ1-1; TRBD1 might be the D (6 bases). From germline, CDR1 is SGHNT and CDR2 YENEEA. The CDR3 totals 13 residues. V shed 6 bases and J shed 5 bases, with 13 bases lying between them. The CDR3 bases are TGTGCCAGCAGTTTCACACAGGGTACTGAAGCTTTCTTT. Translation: CASSFTQGTEAFF.

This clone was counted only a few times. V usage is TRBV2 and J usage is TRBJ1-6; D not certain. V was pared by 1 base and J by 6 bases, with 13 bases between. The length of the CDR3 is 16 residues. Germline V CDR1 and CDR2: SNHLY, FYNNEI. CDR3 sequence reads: CASSEGLSGSNSPLHF. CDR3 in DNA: TGTGCCAGCAGTGAAGGGCTATCGGGGAGTAATTCACCCCTCCACTTT.

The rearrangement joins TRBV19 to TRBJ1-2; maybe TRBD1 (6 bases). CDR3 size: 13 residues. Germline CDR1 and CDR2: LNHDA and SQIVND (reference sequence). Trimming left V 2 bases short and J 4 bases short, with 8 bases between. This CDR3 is CASSITGSYGYTF. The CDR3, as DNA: TGTGCCAGTAGTATAACAGGGAGCTATGGCTACACCTTC.

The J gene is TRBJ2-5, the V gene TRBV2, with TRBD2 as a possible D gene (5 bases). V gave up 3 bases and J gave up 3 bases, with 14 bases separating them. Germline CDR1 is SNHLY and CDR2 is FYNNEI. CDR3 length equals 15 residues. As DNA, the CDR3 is TGTGCCAGCAGTGAGGGAGTCCCCAAAAAAGAGACCCAGTACTTC. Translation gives CASSEGVPKKETQYF.

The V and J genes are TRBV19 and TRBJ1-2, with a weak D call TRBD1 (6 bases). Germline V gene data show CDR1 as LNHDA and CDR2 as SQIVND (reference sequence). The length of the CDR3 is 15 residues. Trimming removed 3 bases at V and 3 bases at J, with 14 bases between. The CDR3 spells CASSMLGAGDYGYTF. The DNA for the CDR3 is TGTGCCAGTAGTATGTTGGGGGCCGGGGACTATGGCTACACCTTC.

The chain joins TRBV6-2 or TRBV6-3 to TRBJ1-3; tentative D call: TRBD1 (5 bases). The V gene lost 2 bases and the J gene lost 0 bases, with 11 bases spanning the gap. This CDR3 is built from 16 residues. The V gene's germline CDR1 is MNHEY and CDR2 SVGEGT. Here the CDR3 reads CASSYLGLSSGNTIYF. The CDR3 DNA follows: TGTGCCAGCAGTTACCTGGGACTCAGCTCTGGAAACACCATATATTTT.

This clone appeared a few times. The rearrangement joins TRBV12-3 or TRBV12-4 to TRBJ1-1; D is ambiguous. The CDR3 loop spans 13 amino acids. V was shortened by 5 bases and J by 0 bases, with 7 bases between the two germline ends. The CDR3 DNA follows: TGTGCCAGCAGTCGACACTTGAACACTGAAGCTTTCTTT. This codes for CASSRHLNTEAFF.

The CDR3 here is CASSLGGTMNTEAFF. Here the CDR3 DNA reads TGTGCCAGCAGCCTCGGTGGGACAATGAACACTGAAGCTTTCTTT. The rearrangement uses TRBV7-9 and TRBJ1-1; TRBD1 is a possible D gene (6 bases). V was clipped by 5 bases and J by 0 bases, with 13 bases between them. Germline V gives CDR1 SEHNR, CDR2 FQNEAQ (reference sequence). The CDR3 has 15 residues.

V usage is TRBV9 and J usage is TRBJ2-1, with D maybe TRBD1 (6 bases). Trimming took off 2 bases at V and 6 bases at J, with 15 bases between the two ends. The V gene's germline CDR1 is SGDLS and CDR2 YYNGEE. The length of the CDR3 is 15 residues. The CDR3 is CASSVDLAGVNEQFF. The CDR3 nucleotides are TGTGCCAGCAGCGTTGATCTAGCAGGGGTCAATGAGCAGTTCTTC. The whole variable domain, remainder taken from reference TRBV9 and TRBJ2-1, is DSGVTQTPKHLITATGQRVTLRCSPRSGDLSVYWYQQSLDQGLQFLIQYYNGEERAKGNILERFSAQQFPDLHSELNLSSLELGDSALYFCASSVDLAGVNEQFFGPGTRLTVL.

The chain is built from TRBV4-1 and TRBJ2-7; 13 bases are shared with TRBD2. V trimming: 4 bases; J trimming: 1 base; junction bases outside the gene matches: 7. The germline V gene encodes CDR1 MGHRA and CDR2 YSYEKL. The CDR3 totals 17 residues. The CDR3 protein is CASSRGGLAGDSYEQYF. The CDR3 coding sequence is TGCGCCAGCAGCCGGGGAGGACTAGCGGGAGATTCCTACGAGCAGTACTTC.

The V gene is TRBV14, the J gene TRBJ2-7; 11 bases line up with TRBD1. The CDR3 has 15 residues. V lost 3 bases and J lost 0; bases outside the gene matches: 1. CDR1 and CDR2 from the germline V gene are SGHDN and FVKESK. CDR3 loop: CASSQGTGGSYEQYF. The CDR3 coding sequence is TGTGCCAGCAGCCAGGGGACAGGGGGCTCCTACGAGCAGTACTTC.

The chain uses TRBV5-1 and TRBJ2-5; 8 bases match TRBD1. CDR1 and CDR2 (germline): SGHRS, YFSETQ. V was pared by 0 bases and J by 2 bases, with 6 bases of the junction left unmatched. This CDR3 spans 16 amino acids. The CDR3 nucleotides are TGCGCCAGCAGCTTGGTAAGGGGGACAGGACAAGAGACCCAGTACTTC. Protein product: CASSLVRGTGQETQYF.

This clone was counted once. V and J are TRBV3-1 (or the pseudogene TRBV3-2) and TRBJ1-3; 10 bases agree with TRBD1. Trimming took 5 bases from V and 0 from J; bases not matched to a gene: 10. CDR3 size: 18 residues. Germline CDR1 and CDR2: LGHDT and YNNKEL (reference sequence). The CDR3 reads CASSSRQGARGSGNTIYF. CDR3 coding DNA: TGTGCCAGCAGCTCCCGACAGGGGGCGAGGGGCTCTGGAAACACCATATATTTT.

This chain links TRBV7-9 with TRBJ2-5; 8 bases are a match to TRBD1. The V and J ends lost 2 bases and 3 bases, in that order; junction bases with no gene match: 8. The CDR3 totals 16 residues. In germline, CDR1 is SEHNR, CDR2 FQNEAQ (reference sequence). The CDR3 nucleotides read TGTGCCAGCAGCTTATTACCTGGACAGGGCGAAGAGACCCAGTACTTC. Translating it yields CASSLLPGQGEETQYF.